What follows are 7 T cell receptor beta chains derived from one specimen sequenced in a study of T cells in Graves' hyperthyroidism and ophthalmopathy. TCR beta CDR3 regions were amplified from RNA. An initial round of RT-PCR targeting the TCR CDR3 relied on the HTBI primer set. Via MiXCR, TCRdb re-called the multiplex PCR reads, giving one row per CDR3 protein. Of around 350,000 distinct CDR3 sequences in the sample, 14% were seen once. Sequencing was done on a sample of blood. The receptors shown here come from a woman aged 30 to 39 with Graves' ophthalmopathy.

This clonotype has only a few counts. The CDR3 DNA is TGTGCCAGCGGGGGACTAGTCGGGGGCTACGAGCAGTACTTC. Translating it yields CASGGLVGGYEQYF. The chain employs TRBV6-2 or TRBV6-3 and TRBJ2-7, with 8 bases aligning to TRBD2. Germline CDR1 reads MNHEY; CDR2 reads SVGEGT. CDR3 length: 14 amino acids. With V trimmed by 8 bases and J by 3 bases, 9 bases remained unmatched.

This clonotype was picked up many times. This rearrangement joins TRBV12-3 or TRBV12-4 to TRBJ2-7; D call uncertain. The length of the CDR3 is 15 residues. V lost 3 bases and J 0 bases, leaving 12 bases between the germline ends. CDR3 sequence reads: CASSFGLYSSYEQYF. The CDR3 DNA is TGTGCCAGCAGTTTTGGTCTCTACAGCTCCTACGAGCAGTACTTC.

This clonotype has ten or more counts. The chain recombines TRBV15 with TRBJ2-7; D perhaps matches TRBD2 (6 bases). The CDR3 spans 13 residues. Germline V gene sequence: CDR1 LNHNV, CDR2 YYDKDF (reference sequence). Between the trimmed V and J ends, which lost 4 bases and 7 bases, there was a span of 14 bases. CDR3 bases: TGTGCCACCAGCAACAGGCCTGCGGGGGAGCAGTACTTC. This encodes CATSNRPAGEQYF.

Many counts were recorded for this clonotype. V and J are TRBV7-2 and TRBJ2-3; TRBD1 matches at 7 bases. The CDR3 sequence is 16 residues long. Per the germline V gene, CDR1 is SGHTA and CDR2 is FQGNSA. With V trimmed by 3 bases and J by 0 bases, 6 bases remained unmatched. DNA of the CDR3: TGTGCCAGCAGCTTTCGGGACAGACCTAGCACAGATACGCAGTATTTT. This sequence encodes CASSFRDRPSTDTQYF.

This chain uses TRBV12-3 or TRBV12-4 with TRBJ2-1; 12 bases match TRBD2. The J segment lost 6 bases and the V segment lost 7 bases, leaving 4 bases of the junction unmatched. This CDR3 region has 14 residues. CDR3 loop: CASKRTSGVNEQFF. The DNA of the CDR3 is TGTGCCAGCAAAAGGACTAGCGGGGTCAATGAGCAGTTCTTC.

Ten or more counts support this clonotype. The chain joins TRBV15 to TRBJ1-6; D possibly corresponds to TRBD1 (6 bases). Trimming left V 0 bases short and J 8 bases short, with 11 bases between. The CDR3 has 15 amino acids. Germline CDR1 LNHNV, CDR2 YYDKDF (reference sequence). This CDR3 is CATSREGAGDSPLHF. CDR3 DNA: TGTGCCACCAGCAGAGAAGGGGCAGGGGATTCACCCCTCCACTTT.

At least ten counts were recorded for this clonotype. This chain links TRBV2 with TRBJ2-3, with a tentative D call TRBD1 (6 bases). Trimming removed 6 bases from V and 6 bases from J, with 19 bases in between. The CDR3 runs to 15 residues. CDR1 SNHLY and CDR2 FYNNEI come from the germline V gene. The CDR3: CASRGALVLKDTQYF. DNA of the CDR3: TGTGCCAGCAGGGGGGCTTTGGTTTTAAAGGATACGCAGTATTTT.